This TCR beta chain originates from a study of blood T cell repertoires in COVID-19. Germline V gene sequence: CDR1 GTSNPN, CDR2 SVGIG (reference sequence). This CDR3 spans 13 amino acids. V was pared by 0 bases and J by 9 bases, with 6 bases of the junction left unmatched. Assay used: immunoSEQ multiplex PCR; TCRdb lists only in-frame clones, some missing. The sample consists of 130,000 to 150,000 clones, around 80% of them appearing once. The sample consisted of peripheral blood. The receptor comes from a man between 60 and 75 years old with acute or convalescent COVID-19. V usage is TRBV30 and J usage is TRBJ1-2; 8 bases match TRBD1. The CDR3 region is CAWSVSGGASYTF. Here the CDR3 DNA reads TGTGCCTGGAGTGTCTCAGGGGGCGCGAGCTACACCTTC.